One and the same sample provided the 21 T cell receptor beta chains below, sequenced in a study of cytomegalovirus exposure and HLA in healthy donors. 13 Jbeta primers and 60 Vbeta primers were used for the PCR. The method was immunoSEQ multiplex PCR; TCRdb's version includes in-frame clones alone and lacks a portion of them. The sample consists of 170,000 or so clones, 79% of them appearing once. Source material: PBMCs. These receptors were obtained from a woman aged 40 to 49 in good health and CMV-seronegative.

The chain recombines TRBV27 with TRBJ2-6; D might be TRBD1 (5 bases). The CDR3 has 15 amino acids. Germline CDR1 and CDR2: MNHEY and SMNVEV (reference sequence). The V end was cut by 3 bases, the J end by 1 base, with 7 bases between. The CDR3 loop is CASSFAGSGANVLTF. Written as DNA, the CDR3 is TGTGCCAGCAGTTTCGCAGGGTCTGGGGCCAACGTCCTGACTTTC. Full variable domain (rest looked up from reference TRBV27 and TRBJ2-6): EAQVTQNPRYLITVTGKKLTVTCSQNMNHEYMSWYRQDPGLGLRQIYYSMNVEVTDKGDVPEGYKVSRKEKRNFPLILESPSPNQTSLYFCASSFAGSGANVLTFGAGSRLTVL.

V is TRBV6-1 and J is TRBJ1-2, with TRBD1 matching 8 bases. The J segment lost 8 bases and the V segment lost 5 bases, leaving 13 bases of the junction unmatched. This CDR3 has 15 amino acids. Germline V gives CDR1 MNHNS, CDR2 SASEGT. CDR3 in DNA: TGTGCCAGCAGTCGGGCAACAGGGGGGTTTGACGGCTACACCTTC. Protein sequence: CASSRATGGFDGYTF.

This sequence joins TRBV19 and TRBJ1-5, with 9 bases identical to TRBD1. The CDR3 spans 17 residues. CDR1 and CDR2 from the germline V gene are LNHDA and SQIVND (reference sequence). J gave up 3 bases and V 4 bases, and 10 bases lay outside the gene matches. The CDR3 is CASSRLQGQGFNQPQHF. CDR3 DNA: TGTGCCAGTAGTAGGTTACAGGGACAGGGCTTCAATCAGCCCCAGCATTTT. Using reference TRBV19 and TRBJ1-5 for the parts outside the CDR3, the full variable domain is DGGITQSPKYLFRKEGQNVTLSCEQNLNHDAMYWYRQDPGQGLRLIYYSQIVNDFQKGDIAEGYSVSREKKESFPLTVTSAQKNPTAFYLCASSRLQGQGFNQPQHFGDGTRLSIL.

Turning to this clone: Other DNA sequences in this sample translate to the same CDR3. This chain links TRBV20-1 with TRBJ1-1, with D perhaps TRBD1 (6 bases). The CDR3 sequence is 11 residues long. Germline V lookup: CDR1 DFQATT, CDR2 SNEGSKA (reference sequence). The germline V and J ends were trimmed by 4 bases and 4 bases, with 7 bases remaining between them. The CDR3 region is CSATRGTEAFF. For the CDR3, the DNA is TGCAGTGCTACCAGGGGCACTGAAGCTTTCTTT.

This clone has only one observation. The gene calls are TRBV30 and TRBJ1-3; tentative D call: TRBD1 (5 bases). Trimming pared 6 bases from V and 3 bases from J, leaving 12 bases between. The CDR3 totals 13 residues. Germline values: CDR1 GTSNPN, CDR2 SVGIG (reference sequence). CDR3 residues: CACRARGGNTIYF. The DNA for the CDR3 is TGTGCCTGCAGGGCGCGAGGTGGAAACACCATATATTTT. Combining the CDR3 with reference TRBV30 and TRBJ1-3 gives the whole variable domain SQTIHQWPATLVQPVGSPLSLECTVEGTSNPNLYWYRQAAGRGLQLLFYSVGIGQISSEVPQNLSASRPQDRQFILSSKKLLLSDSGFYLCACRARGGNTIYFGEGSWLTVV.

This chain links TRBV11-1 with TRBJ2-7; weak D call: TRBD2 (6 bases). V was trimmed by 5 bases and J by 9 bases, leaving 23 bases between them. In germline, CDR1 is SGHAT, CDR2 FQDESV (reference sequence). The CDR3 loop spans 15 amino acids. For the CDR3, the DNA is TGTGCCAGCAGCAAAGCCTTGGGACGGGACGGGGGGCAGTACTTC. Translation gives CASSKALGRDGGQYF.

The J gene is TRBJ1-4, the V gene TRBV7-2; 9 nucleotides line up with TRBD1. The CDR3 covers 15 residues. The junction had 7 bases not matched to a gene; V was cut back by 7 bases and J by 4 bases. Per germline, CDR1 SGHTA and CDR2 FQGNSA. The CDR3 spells CASTSQGALNEKLFF. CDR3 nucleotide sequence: TGTGCCAGCACTTCACAGGGGGCCCTTAATGAAAAACTGTTTTTT. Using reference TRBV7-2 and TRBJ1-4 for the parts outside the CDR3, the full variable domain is GAGVSQSPSNKVTEKGKDVELRCDPISGHTALYWYRQSLGQGLEFLIYFQGNSAPDKSGLPSDRFSAERTGGSVSTLTIQRTQQEDSAVYLCASTSQGALNEKLFFGSGTQLSVL.

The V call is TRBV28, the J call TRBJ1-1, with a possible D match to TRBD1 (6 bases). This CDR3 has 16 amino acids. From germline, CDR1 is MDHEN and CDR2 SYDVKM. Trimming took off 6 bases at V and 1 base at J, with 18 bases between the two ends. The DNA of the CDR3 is TGTGCCAGCAGGCGATATACCTGGACAGAGAACACTGAAGCTTTCTTT. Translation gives CASRRYTWTENTEAFF.

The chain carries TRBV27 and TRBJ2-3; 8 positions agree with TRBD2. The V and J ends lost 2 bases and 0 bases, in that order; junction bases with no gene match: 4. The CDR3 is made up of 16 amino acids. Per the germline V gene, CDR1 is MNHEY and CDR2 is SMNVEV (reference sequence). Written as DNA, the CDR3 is TGTGCCAGCAGTTTAAACGGGAGGGGTAGCACAGATACGCAGTATTTT. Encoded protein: CASSLNGRGSTDTQYF.

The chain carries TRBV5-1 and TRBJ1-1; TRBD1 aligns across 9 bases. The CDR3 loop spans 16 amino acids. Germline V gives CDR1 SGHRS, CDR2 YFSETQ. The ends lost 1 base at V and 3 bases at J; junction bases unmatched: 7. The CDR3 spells CASSLLYRTGDTEAFF. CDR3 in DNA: TGCGCCAGCAGCTTGCTTTACCGGACAGGGGACACTGAAGCTTTCTTT.

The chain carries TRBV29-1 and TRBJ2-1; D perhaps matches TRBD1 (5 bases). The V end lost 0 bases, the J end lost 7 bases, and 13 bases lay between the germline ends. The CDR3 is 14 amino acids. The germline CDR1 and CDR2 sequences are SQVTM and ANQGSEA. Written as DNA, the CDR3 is TGCAGCGTTGAAGAGACTGAATACAGGAATGAGCAGTTCTTC. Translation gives CSVEETEYRNEQFF.

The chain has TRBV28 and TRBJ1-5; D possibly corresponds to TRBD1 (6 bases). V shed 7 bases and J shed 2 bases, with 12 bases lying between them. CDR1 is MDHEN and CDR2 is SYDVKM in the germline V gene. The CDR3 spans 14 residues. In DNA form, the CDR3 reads TGTGCCAGCAACCGACAGGATCGCAATCAGCCCCAGCATTTT. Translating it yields CASNRQDRNQPQHF.

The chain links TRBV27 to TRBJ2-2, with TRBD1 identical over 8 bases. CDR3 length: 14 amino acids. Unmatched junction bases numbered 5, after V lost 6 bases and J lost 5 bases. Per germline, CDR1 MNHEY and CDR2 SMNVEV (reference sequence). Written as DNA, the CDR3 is TGTGCCAGCAGAGCTACAGGGGGTACCGGGGAGCTGTTTTTT. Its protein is CASRATGGTGELFF.

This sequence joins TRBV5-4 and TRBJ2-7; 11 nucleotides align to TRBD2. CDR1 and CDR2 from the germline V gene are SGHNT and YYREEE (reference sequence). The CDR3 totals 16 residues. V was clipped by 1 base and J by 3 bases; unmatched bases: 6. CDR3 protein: CASSLPGGLAGYEQYF. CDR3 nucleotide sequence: TGTGCCAGCAGCTTGCCAGGAGGACTAGCGGGCTACGAGCAGTACTTC.

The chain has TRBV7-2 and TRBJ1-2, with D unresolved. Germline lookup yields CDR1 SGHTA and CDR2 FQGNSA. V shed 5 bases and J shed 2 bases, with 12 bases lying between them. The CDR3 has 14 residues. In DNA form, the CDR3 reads TGTGCCAGCAGCCCACGGAGGGAGAACTATGGCTACACCTTC. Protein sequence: CASSPRRENYGYTF.

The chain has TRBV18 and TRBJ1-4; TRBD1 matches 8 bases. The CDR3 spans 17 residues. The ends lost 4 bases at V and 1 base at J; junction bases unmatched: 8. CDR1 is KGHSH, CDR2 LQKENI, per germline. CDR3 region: CASSRDRGRRTNEKLFF. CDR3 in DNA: TGTGCCAGCTCACGAGACAGGGGAAGGAGAACTAATGAAAAACTGTTTTTT.

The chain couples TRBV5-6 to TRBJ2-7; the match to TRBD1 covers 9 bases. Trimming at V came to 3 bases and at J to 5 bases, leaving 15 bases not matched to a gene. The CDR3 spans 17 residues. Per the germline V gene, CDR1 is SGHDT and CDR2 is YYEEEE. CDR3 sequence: CASSSQDQDRGEHEQYF. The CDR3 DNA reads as TGTGCCAGCAGCTCACAAGACCAGGACAGGGGTGAGCACGAGCAGTACTTC.

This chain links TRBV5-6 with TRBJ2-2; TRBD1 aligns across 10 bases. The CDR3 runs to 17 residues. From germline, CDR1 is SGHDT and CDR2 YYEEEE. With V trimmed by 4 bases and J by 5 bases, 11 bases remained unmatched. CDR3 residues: CASSLLTGGLITGELFF. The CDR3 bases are TGTGCCAGCAGCCTGCTGACAGGGGGCTTGATAACCGGGGAGCTGTTTTTT. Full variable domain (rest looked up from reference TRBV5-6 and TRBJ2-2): DAGVTQSPTHLIKTRGQQVTLRCSPKSGHDTVSWYQQALGQGPQFIFQYYEEEERQRGNFPDRFSGHQFPNYSSELNVNALLLGDSALYLCASSLLTGGLITGELFFGEGSRLTVL.

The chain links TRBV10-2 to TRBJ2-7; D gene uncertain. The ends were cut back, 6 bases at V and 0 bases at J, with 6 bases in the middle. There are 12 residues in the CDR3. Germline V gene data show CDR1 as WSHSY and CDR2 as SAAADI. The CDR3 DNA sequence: TGCGCCAGCAGCTCTGTCTCCTACGAGCAGTACTTC. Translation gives CASSSVSYEQYF.

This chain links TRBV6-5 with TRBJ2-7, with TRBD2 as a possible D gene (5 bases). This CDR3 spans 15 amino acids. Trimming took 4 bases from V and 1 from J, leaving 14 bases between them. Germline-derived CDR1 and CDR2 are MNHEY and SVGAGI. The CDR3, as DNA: TGTGCCAGCAGTTTCGAGACTAACGGGTCCTACGAGCAGTACTTC. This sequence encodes CASSFETNGSYEQYF.

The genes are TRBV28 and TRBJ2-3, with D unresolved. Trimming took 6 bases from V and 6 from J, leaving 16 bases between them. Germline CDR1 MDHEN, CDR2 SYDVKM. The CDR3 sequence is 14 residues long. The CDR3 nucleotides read TGTGCCAGCAGCCTTACCCATCCCGGGGATACGCAGTATTTT. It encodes CASSLTHPGDTQYF.